Below are 23 T cell receptor beta chains sequenced from a single sample in a study of regulatory T cells in long-lasting Graves disease. The TCR beta library used iRepertoire HTBI primers with Arm-PCR amplification of CDR3. TCRdb reprocessed the multiplex PCR reads via MiXCR and lists one record per CDR3 protein. The data contain 600,000 to 650,000 distinct CDR3 sequences, less than 20% of them seen just once; the ten biggest clones take up approximately 18%. Time point given: newly diagnosed GD, antithyroid drugs for less than 3 months. PBMC-derived RNA was used for the TCR library. This sample was shared with a second study, whose subject was T cells in Graves' hyperthyroidism and ophthalmopathy.

The sample was peripheral blood mononuclear cells (PBMCs), taken at new diagnosis, from a patient treated with antithyroid drugs. These receptors all come from a woman in her 30s with Graves disease.

This clonotype was picked up many times. This chain links TRBV20-1 with TRBJ2-3; D remains unclear. The CDR3 extends over 15 amino acids. Trimming stripped 2 bases from V and 2 bases from J, with 14 bases between. Germline lookup yields CDR1 DFQATT and CDR2 SNEGSKA (reference sequence). This CDR3 reads CSARPNHFPTDTQYF. Written as DNA, the CDR3 is TGCAGTGCTAGACCGAACCATTTCCCCACAGATACGCAGTATTTT.

The chain carries TRBV6-1 and TRBJ2-2; no clear D. CDR3 length: 15 amino acids. V dropped 7 bases and J dropped 5 bases, with 17 bases sitting between them. The germline V gene has CDR1 MNHNS and CDR2 SASEGT. The CDR3 bases are TGTGCCAGCACCTTCGACAAGGGAAAAACCGGGGAGCTGTTTTTT. Translating gives CASTFDKGKTGELFF.

The chain joins TRBV5-1 to TRBJ2-1, with 13 bases lining up with TRBD2. The length of the CDR3 is 16 residues. Germline V gives CDR1 SGHRS, CDR2 YFSETQ. The V gene end was trimmed by 4 bases and the J gene end by 7 bases; junction bases not matched to a gene: 8. In nucleotides, the CDR3 is TGCGCCAGCAGCCCACTAGCGGGAGGGCCCTCGAATGAGCAGTTCTTC. Its protein product is CASSPLAGGPSNEQFF.

This clonotype appeared many times. The chain has TRBV20-1 and TRBJ2-1; D is perhaps TRBD2 (5 bases). V lost 0 bases to trimming and J lost 0 bases, with 12 bases between them. Germline V lookup: CDR1 DFQATT, CDR2 SNEGSKA (reference sequence). This CDR3 comprises 16 residues. The CDR3 loop is CSARDTSPSSYNEQFF. The CDR3 nucleotides read TGCAGTGCTAGAGACACTAGTCCCAGCTCCTACAATGAGCAGTTCTTC.

There are a few counts of this clonotype. The chain joins TRBV28 to TRBJ2-3; D may be TRBD2 (6 bases). V was pared by 4 bases and J by 2 bases, with 10 bases between. Germline lookup yields CDR1 MDHEN and CDR2 SYDVKM. CDR3 length equals 14 residues. The CDR3 DNA reads as TGTGCCAGCAGTTATGGCGGGACCACAGATACGCAGTATTTT. It encodes CASSYGGTTDTQYF.

This clonotype was detected only a few times. The chain links TRBV30 to TRBJ1-1; the D is unclear. V was cut by 4 bases and J by 4 bases, with 22 bases left in between. From germline, CDR1 is GTSNPN and CDR2 SVGIG (reference sequence). The CDR3 length is 16 residues. The CDR3 sequence is CAWTRKAAYRRTEAFF. CDR3 bases: TGTGCCTGGACCAGAAAAGCGGCGTATCGGCGCACTGAAGCTTTCTTT.

The chain couples TRBV3-1 to TRBJ1-5; D is unresolved. The CDR3 has 13 amino acids. The germline CDR1 and CDR2 sequences are LGHDT and YNNKEL (reference sequence). V lost 4 bases and J lost 7, with 11 bases in between. CDR3 sequence: CASSPLPPQPQHF. The CDR3 bases are TGTGCCAGCAGCCCCCTCCCCCCCCAGCCCCAGCATTTT.

This clonotype was picked up many times. The V gene is TRBV28, the J gene TRBJ1-1, with unresolved D. V was trimmed by 4 bases and J by 7 bases, leaving 16 bases between them. In germline, CDR1 is MDHEN, CDR2 SYDVKM. The CDR3 is 14 residues long. In DNA form, the CDR3 reads TGTGCCAGCAGTTCCCCCACCGGGATGTTTGAAGCTTTCTTT. Its protein is CASSSPTGMFEAFF.

The table lists this clonotype with a few counts. V is TRBV7-9 and J is TRBJ2-1, with 7 bases aligning to TRBD2. The V gene end was trimmed by 7 bases and the J gene end by 0 bases; junction bases not matched to a gene: 15. This CDR3 spans 18 amino acids. CDR1 and CDR2 from the germline V gene are SEHNR and FQNEAQ (reference sequence). CDR3 sequence (DNA): TGTGCCAGCATGTCCCGTGGGGCTAGCGGAACCTCCTACAATGAGCAGTTCTTC. Translating gives CASMSRGASGTSYNEQFF.

The table lists this clonotype with many counts. The V gene is TRBV6-1, the J gene TRBJ1-5; 8 bases fit TRBD1. Germline-derived CDR1 and CDR2 are MNHNS and SASEGT. The ends lost 6 bases at V and 2 bases at J; junction bases unmatched: 9. The CDR3 runs to 16 residues. The DNA of the CDR3 is TGTGCCAGCAGGATCAGGGGGCAGGGCGGCAATCAGCCCCAGCATTTT. Encoded protein: CASRIRGQGGNQPQHF.

With respect to this clonotype: A much larger clone lies one base from this, so it may be a read error. Without the conserved terminal phenylalanine or tryptophan, this CDR3 likely stems from a read error. The chain couples TRBV30 to TRBJ1-2; 9 bases map to TRBD1. Trimming removed 4 bases from V and 7 bases from J; junction bases left unmatched: 10. Germline CDR1 GTSNPN, CDR2 SVGIG (reference sequence). The CDR3 contains 14 residues. CDR3 in amino acids: CAWTYIQGAGGYTL. As DNA, the CDR3 is TGTGCCTGGACATATATACAGGGGGCAGGTGGCTACACCCTC.

This clonotype was seen many times. The chain is built from TRBV2 and TRBJ2-1, with 8 bases that match TRBD2. CDR1 SNHLY and CDR2 FYNNEI come from the germline V gene. The CDR3 spans 19 residues. V shed 3 bases, J shed 9 bases, and the junction held 22 bases outside the gene matches. CDR3 in DNA: TGTGCCAGCAGTGATGGGGCAGGGAGGGGGACTAGGAAAGGTGGTGAGCAGTTCTTC. Translation: CASSDGAGRGTRKGGEQFF.

This clonotype was detected ten times or more. This chain joins TRBV28 and TRBJ2-1; D is perhaps TRBD2 (5 bases). This CDR3 is 12 amino acids long. Trimming stripped 3 bases from V and 11 bases from J, with 11 bases between. Germline CDR1 and CDR2: MDHEN and SYDVKM. CDR3 sequence reads: CASSFEGVKQFF. The CDR3 nucleotides are TGTGCCAGCAGTTTTGAGGGAGTCAAGCAGTTCTTC.

The DNA of the CDR3 is TGTGCCAGCAATCCGCGGTGGACCGGGGAGCTGTTTTTT. Protein sequence: CASNPRWTGELFF. This chain links TRBV12-3 or TRBV12-4 with TRBJ2-2; D not certain. The CDR3 is 13 residues long. Trimming stripped 7 bases from V and 5 bases from J, with 11 bases between.

This CDR3 reads CSCWTGHEQYF. Written as DNA, the CDR3 is TGCAGCTGTTGGACAGGCCACGAGCAGTACTTC. The rearrangement uses TRBV29-1 and TRBJ2-7, with TRBD1 identical over 7 bases. CDR1 SQVTM and CDR2 ANQGSEA come from the germline V gene. This CDR3 contains 11 residues. V shed 8 bases and J 5 bases; nucleotides not matched to a gene: 6.

This clonotype was seen many times. As DNA, the CDR3 is TGTGCCAGCAGCTTCTCACTCGGGGATCAAGAGACCCAGTACTTC. Protein sequence: CASSFSLGDQETQYF. The V gene is TRBV7-2, the J gene TRBJ2-5; D is possibly TRBD2 (5 bases). Germline values: CDR1 SGHTA, CDR2 FQGNSA. The CDR3 loop spans 15 amino acids. The V and J ends lost 3 bases and 2 bases respectively, with 13 bases between them. The entire variable domain, with the rest obtained from reference TRBV7-2 and TRBJ2-5, is as follows: GAGVSQSPSNKVTEKGKDVELRCDPISGHTALYWYRQSLGQGLEFLIYFQGNSAPDKSGLPSDRFSAERTGGSVSTLTIQRTQQEDSAVYLCASSFSLGDQETQYFGPGTRLLVL.

This clonotype was detected many times. The chain carries TRBV7-2 and TRBJ1-2, with a possible D match to TRBD1 (6 bases). The CDR3 runs to 16 residues. V was cut by 1 base and J by 4 bases, with 16 bases left in between. Germline-derived CDR1 and CDR2 are SGHTA and FQGNSA. CDR3 DNA: TGTGCCAGCAGCTTAGAGCGGGGGGCTGGGGGCTATGGCTACACCTTC. Translating it yields CASSLERGAGGYGYTF.

This clonotype appeared a few times. The gene calls are TRBV18 and TRBJ2-6; D is ambiguous. The CDR3 has 15 residues. Germline CDR1 KGHSH, CDR2 LQKENI. V gave up 0 bases and J gave up 0 bases, with 3 bases separating them. The CDR3 nucleotides are TGTGCCAGCTCACCACCCGTCTCTGGGGCCAACGTCCTGACTTTC. Its protein is CASSPPVSGANVLTF.

The V and J genes are TRBV5-1 and TRBJ2-5; 7 nucleotides align to TRBD1. Germline lookup yields CDR1 SGHRS and CDR2 YFSETQ. This CDR3 has 16 amino acids. V was pared by 0 bases and J by 7 bases, with 12 bases of the junction left unmatched. CDR3 coding DNA: TGCGCCAGCAGCTTGGACGGAAACAGGGGAAGGTCGACCCAGTACTTC. Amino acid sequence: CASSLDGNRGRSTQYF.

This clonotype appeared a few times. The chain links TRBV11-2 to TRBJ1-5, with a tentative D call TRBD1 (5 bases). The CDR3 has 17 amino acids. V was cut by 3 bases and J by 4 bases, with 19 bases left in between. The germline V gene has CDR1 SGHAT and CDR2 FQNNGV. CDR3 residues: CASSLGLGEIPNQPQHF. CDR3 bases: TGTGCCAGCAGCTTGGGGTTGGGGGAGATACCGAATCAGCCCCAGCATTTT.

There are many counts of this clonotype. This chain's CDR3 is CASSLAAGKQLFF. The CDR3 DNA reads as TGTGCCAGCAGCTTAGCGGCAGGGAAACAGCTGTTTTTT. V and J are TRBV11-2 and TRBJ2-2; D might be TRBD1 (5 bases). The CDR3 extends over 13 amino acids. Germline CDR1 and CDR2: SGHAT and FQNNGV. The V end was cut by 1 base, the J end by 12 bases, with 12 bases between.

This clonotype was seen many times. The chain employs TRBV28 and TRBJ1-1; D unresolved. Germline loops: CDR1 MDHEN, CDR2 SYDVKM. Between the trimmed V and J ends, which lost 8 bases and 5 bases, there was a span of 9 bases. This CDR3 is built from 11 residues. The chain's CDR3 is CASHEATEAFF. The CDR3 DNA reads as TGTGCCAGCCACGAAGCGACTGAAGCTTTCTTT. The full variable domain, its missing parts supplied by reference TRBV28 and TRBJ1-1, is DVKVTQSSRYLVKRTGEKVFLECVQDMDHENMFWYRQDPGLGLRLIYFSYDVKMKEKGDIPEGYSVSREKKERFSLILESASTNQTSMYLCASHEATEAFFGQGTRLTVV.

This clonotype showed up many times. This chain links TRBV6-1 with TRBJ2-3; 10 positions agree with TRBD2. CDR3 length equals 15 residues. Trimming took 5 bases from V and 2 from J; bases not matched to a gene: 4. From germline, CDR1 is MNHNS and CDR2 SASEGT. DNA of the CDR3: TGTGCCAGCAGTAATAGCGGGAGGTCCACAGATACGCAGTATTTT. Residues: CASSNSGRSTDTQYF.